The clone carrying this T cell receptor beta chain has a count of ten or more. The antigen is not known. This entry is derived from a study of CD8 T cells in ankylosing spondylitis. Broader study findings: Characteristic of ankylosing spondylitis blood, it appeared, was a TCR beta motif comprising 7 to 9 highly homologous variants.

One entry per CDR3 protein, called by TCRdb with MiXCR from the 5' RACE reads. This sample has roughly 490,000 distinct CDR3 sequences; roughly 5% occur once, and the top ten carry 3% to 4.5%. The sequenced sample was blood, either unsorted or a sorted T cell fraction (not recorded which). The receptor was isolated from a male donor with ankylosing spondylitis.

CDR3 protein: CASSVTVMNTEAFF. In DNA, the CDR3 is TGTGCCAGCAGCGTTACAGTTATGAACACTGAAGCTTTCTTT. The chain recombines TRBV9 with TRBJ1-1; D gene uncertain. The V end was cut by 2 bases, the J end by 0 bases, with 8 bases between. Germline V lookup: CDR1 SGDLS, CDR2 YYNGEE. The length of the CDR3 is 14 residues. Based on the CDR3 plus reference TRBV9 and TRBJ1-1, the full variable domain is DSGVTQTPKHLITATGQRVTLRCSPRSGDLSVYWYQQSLDQGLQFLIQYYNGEERAKGNILERFSAQQFPDLHSELNLSSLELGDSALYFCASSVTVMNTEAFFGQGTRLTVV.